Listed below are T cell receptor beta chains from one sample, sequenced in a study of OX40 agonist ivuxolimab in advanced cancers. Sequencing was performed with immunoSEQ multiplex PCR; in TCRdb, only in-frame clones are kept and a portion is missing. In the table there are around 100,000 clones, about 92% of which are singletons. The source material was CD4+ or CD8+ T cells sorted from blood, sampled in a trial of the OX40 agonist ivuxolimab. These receptors were collected from an adult with an advanced solid tumor such as melanoma, head and neck, liver or kidney cancer. Each CDR3 is given with its conserved first and last residue. A D gene is named only where the DNA matches it firmly. Some rows have no size entry. The others give once, few or many, or a class for an expanded clone.

v_gene	j_gene	d_gene	abundance	CDR3nt	CDR3aa
TRBV11-2	TRBJ2-2	.	once	TGTGCCAGCAGCTTAATTGACACCGGGGAGCTGTTTTTT	CASSLIDTGELFF
TRBV28	TRBJ2-3	TRBD2	.	TGTGCCAGCAGTATTAGCGGGGGACGGTGGGACACAGATACGCAGTATTTT	CASSISGGRWDTDTQYF
TRBV28	TRBJ1-3	.	.	TGTGCCAGCAGAACCTATCCTGGAAACACCATATATTTT	CASRTYPGNTIYF
TRBV28	TRBJ1-5	TRBD1	.	TGTGCCAGCAGCCCAACAGGGGGTAGGGATCAGCCCCAGCATTTT	CASSPTGGRDQPQHF
TRBV6-5	TRBJ1-2	.	.	TGTGCCAGCAGTTACGGCCCACGAAACTATGGCTACACCTTC	CASSYGPRNYGYTF
TRBV6-6	TRBJ1-1	TRBD1	few	TGTGCCAGCATCAAGGGACAGGGAATGGAAGCTTTCTTT	CASIKGQGMEAFF
TRBV9	TRBJ1-3	TRBD1	.	TGTGCCAGCAGCTCAAGACAGGGCTACTCTGGAAACACCATATATTTT	CASSSRQGYSGNTIYF
TRBV6-5	TRBJ2-1	TRBD1	.	TGTGCCAGCAGCCGACAGGGGGGGTACAATGAGCAGTTCTTC	CASSRQGGYNEQFF
TRBV5-1	TRBJ2-1	TRBD2	.	TGCGCCAGCAGCTTGGGGCTAGCGGGAGTATACAATGAGCAGTTCTTC	CASSLGLAGVYNEQFF
TRBV6-6	TRBJ1-6	.	few	TGTGCCAGCAGCCGGGGGGGGTCGGGTTCACCCCTCCACTTT	CASSRGGSGSPLHF
TRBV4-1	TRBJ1-5	TRBD1	few	TGCGCCAGCAGCCGAGTCCAGGGGGCTCGGGGCAATCAGCCCCAGCATTTT	CASSRVQGARGNQPQHF
TRBV19	TRBJ1-3	TRBD1	.	TGTGCCAGTAGGGCGACAGGGGTAAATCAGTGGGACACCATATATTTT	CASRATGVNQWDTIYF
TRBV6-5	TRBJ1-2	.	.	TGTGCCAGCAAAGGGAGACGGGGAATGATAAGTGGCTACACCTTC	CASKGRRGMISGYTF
TRBV28	TRBJ1-1	.	.	TGTGCCAGCCACCCACTGTCGGGGGGACCTGAAGCTTTCTTT	CASHPLSGGPEAFF
TRBV20-1	TRBJ1-3	.	.	TGCAGTGCTAGAGATCGGAACACCATATATTTT	CSARDRNTIYF
TRBV6-1	TRBJ1-2	.	.	TGTGCCAGCAGACCACCCACGAGAGCTAACTATGGCTACACCTTC	CASRPPTRANYGYTF
TRBV5-6	TRBJ1-3	.	.	TGTGCCAGCAGCCGCCAAGGGGCTGGAAACACCATATATTTT	CASSRQGAGNTIYF
TRBV9	TRBJ2-5	.	.	TGTGCCAGCAGCGCCACTCCCCAAGAGACCCAGTACTTC	CASSATPQETQYF
TRBV5-1	TRBJ1-3	.	.	TGCGCCAGCACCCGAGCCGGGTTCGGAAACACCATATATTTT	CASTRAGFGNTIYF